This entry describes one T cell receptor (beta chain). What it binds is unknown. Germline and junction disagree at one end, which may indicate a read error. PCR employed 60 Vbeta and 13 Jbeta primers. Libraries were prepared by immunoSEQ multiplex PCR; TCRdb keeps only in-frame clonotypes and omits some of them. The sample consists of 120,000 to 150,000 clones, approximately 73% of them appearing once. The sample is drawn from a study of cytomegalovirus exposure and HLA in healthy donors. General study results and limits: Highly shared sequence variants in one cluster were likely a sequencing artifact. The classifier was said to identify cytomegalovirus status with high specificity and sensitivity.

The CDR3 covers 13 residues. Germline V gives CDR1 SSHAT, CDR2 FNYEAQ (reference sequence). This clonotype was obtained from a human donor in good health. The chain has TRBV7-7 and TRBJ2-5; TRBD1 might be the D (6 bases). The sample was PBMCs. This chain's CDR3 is CASSFRGRETQYF. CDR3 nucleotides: TGTGCTAGCAGCTTCAGGGGTCGGGAGACCCAGTACTTC.